This TCR beta chain was recovered during a study of T cell responses to AZD1222 COVID-19 vaccine. The germline V and J ends were trimmed by 4 bases and 4 bases, with 16 bases remaining between them. The CDR3 totals 15 residues. CDR1 is MDHEN, CDR2 SYDVKM, per germline. Sequencing used immunoSEQ multiplex PCR; TCRdb keeps in-frame clones, though not all of them. The sample lists 150,000 to 200,000 clones, 85% to 90% occurring once. Notes on the study in general: Variant regions that are unmutated are reportedly the target of nearly half of spike-specific TCRs.

To note about this clone: The antigen is not known.

This TCR was sampled from an adult in good health. Sequencing used peripheral blood, obtained on day 0 of AZD1222 vaccination. This chain links TRBV28 with TRBJ1-1; D possibly corresponds to TRBD1 (5 bases). The CDR3 DNA reads as TGTGCCAGCAGTTGGGTTGGGAGGGGAATCACTGAAGCTTTCTTT. This sequence encodes CASSWVGRGITEAFF.